This passage covers 20 T cell receptor beta chains from one sample sequenced in a study of T-cell reconstitution after alpha-beta-depleted transplantation in children. The library targeted TCRbeta and was prepared with unique molecular identifiers. TCRdb called the PCR reads again in MiXCR, with one record for every CDR3 protein. The data contain about 580,000 distinct CDR3 sequences, roughly 23% of them seen just once; the ten biggest clones take up roughly 15%. The sequencing here drew on PBMCs, mostly from graft donor cells, taken 360 days after TCRalphabeta/CD19-depleted stem cell transplant. The receptors were sampled from a boy younger than two who had a stem cell transplant for acute myeloid leukemia, so the T cells may come from the graft donor.

There are a few counts of this clonotype. The V gene is TRBV14, the J gene TRBJ2-5; D is perhaps TRBD1 (5 bases). The V gene's germline CDR1 is SGHDN and CDR2 FVKESK. The V end lost 3 bases, the J end lost 5 bases, and 16 bases lay between the germline ends. This CDR3 has 15 residues. The CDR3 nucleotides read TGTGCCAGCAGCCAGTACAGGTTTTGGGCTGAGACCCAGTACTTC. Protein sequence: CASSQYRFWAETQYF.

The rearrangement uses TRBV27 and TRBJ2-1; the D gene is possibly TRBD1 (6 bases). Looked up from germline, CDR1 is MNHEY and CDR2 is SMNVEV (reference sequence). This CDR3 contains 11 residues. The V end was cut by 7 bases, the J end by 14 bases, with 15 bases between. The CDR3 is CASTLGGSEFF. The CDR3 DNA sequence: TGTGCCAGCACCTTAGGGGGATCGGAGTTCTTC.

The genes are TRBV7-3 and TRBJ2-5, with a tentative D call TRBD2 (5 bases). In germline, CDR1 is SGHTA, CDR2 FQGTGA. Trimming pared 2 bases from V and 4 bases from J, leaving 11 bases between. CDR3 size: 14 residues. The CDR3 protein is CASSLDPGSETQYF. The CDR3 DNA sequence: TGTGCCAGCAGCTTAGACCCGGGGTCAGAGACCCAGTACTTC. The full variable domain, its missing parts supplied by reference TRBV7-3 and TRBJ2-5, is GAGVSQTPSNKVTEKGKYVELRCDPISGHTALYWYRQSLGQGPEFLIYFQGTGAADDSGLPNDRFFAVRPEGSVSTLKIQRTERGDSAVYLCASSLDPGSETQYFGPGTRLLVL.

Concerning this clonotype itself: Relative to the germline gene, one junction end is altered; a read error may explain this. The chain uses TRBV20-1 and TRBJ2-6; 10 bases agree with TRBD1. The CDR3 consists of 17 residues. Germline CDR1 is DFQATT and CDR2 is SNEGSKA (reference sequence). The CDR3 sequence is CSASPTGGPSGANVLIF. DNA of the CDR3: TGCAGTGCTAGCCCGACAGGGGGCCCCTCTGGGGCCAACGTCCTGATTTTC.

This clonotype has only a few counts. This sequence joins TRBV6-5 and TRBJ2-1, with D possibly TRBD2 on 6 matching bases. CDR3 size: 16 residues. Germline values: CDR1 MNHEY, CDR2 SVGAGI. The germline V and J ends were trimmed by 1 base and 6 bases, with 16 bases remaining between them. The chain's CDR3 is CASSYWAASAGNEQFF. In nucleotides, the CDR3 is TGTGCCAGCAGTTACTGGGCGGCTAGCGCCGGCAATGAGCAGTTCTTC.

This clonotype was detected many times. The chain has TRBV18 and TRBJ1-5, with TRBD1 matching 7 bases. Per germline, CDR1 KGHSH and CDR2 LQKENI. The CDR3 length is 16 residues. With V trimmed by 1 base and J by 6 bases, 9 bases remained unmatched. CDR3: CASSPLEGGAGQPQHF. The CDR3 DNA reads as TGTGCCAGCTCACCACTTGAAGGGGGCGCCGGTCAGCCCCAGCATTTT.

The chain carries TRBV11-2 and TRBJ1-5; TRBD1 agrees at 11 bases. With V trimmed by 5 bases and J by 5 bases, 5 bases remained unmatched. This CDR3 comprises 15 residues. Per the germline V gene, CDR1 is SGHAT and CDR2 is FQNNGV. CDR3 sequence reads: CASSPWTGGYQPQHF. CDR3 bases: TGTGCCAGCAGCCCATGGACAGGGGGCTATCAGCCCCAGCATTTT.

This clonotype was seen a handful of times. CDR3 amino acids: CASSSGTVLYEQYF. The CDR3, as DNA: TGTGCCAGCAGTTCCGGGACAGTACTCTACGAGCAGTACTTC. The V gene is TRBV12-3 or TRBV12-4, the J gene TRBJ2-7, with 7 positions matching TRBD1. V trimming: 4 bases; J trimming: 3 bases; junction bases outside the gene matches: 6. This CDR3 has 14 residues.

Only a few counts were recorded for this clonotype. The gene calls are TRBV7-8 and TRBJ1-1; D is unclear. This CDR3 has 14 amino acids. Germline CDR1 and CDR2: SGHVS and FQNEAQ. V was shortened by 2 bases and J by 0 bases, with 7 bases between the two germline ends. DNA for the CDR3: TGTGCCAGCAGCTTAATGGGTATGAACACTGAAGCTTTCTTT. Amino acid sequence: CASSLMGMNTEAFF.

The chain recombines TRBV5-6 with TRBJ2-3; D perhaps matches TRBD2 (5 bases). Germline assignment: CDR1 SGHDT and CDR2 YYEEEE. The CDR3 has 15 amino acids. Trimming cost V 1 base and J 4 bases, with 13 bases left between them. CDR3 amino acids: CASSLIRDSSDTQYF. In nucleotides, the CDR3 is TGTGCCAGCAGCTTGATTCGGGATAGCTCAGATACGCAGTATTTT.

This clonotype was seen a few times. The chain recombines TRBV4-3 with TRBJ2-5; 8 positions agree with TRBD1. Germline CDR1 and CDR2: LGHNA and YSLEER. The junction had 7 bases not matched to a gene; V was cut back by 3 bases and J by 4 bases. CDR3 length: 15 amino acids. The CDR3 nucleotides are TGCGCCAGCAGCCAGACGAAAGGGACAGGAGAGACCCAGTACTTC. Translating gives CASSQTKGTGETQYF.

The chain uses TRBV13 and TRBJ2-7; D perhaps matches TRBD2 (5 bases). The CDR3 contains 13 residues. Germline V gene data show CDR1 as PRHDT and CDR2 as FYEKMQ (reference sequence). The V end was cut by 4 bases, the J end by 3 bases, with 10 bases between. The CDR3 sequence: CASSYGLGYEQYF. The CDR3 nucleotides read TGTGCCAGCAGCTACGGACTCGGCTACGAGCAGTACTTC.

V gene TRBV18 combines with J gene TRBJ2-5, with a weak D call TRBD1 (5 bases). The V gene's germline CDR1 is KGHSH and CDR2 LQKENI. This CDR3 comprises 18 residues. V dropped 1 base and J dropped 5 bases, with 23 bases sitting between them. CDR3 bases: TGTGCCAGCTCACCACTTCGTGCAGGGCCCGACCGACGGGAGACCCAGTACTTC. Its protein product is CASSPLRAGPDRRETQYF.

This rearrangement joins TRBV14 to TRBJ2-7; no clear D gene. V shed 0 bases and J shed 3 bases, with 6 bases lying between them. CDR1 and CDR2 (germline): SGHDN, FVKESK. The CDR3 length is 13 residues. This CDR3 reads CASSQEPNYEQYV. CDR3 in DNA: TGTGCCAGCAGCCAAGAACCTAACTACGAGCAGTACGTC.

This clonotype was seen at least ten times. The V and J genes are TRBV4-1 and TRBJ1-2; tentatively, D is TRBD1 (5 bases). Trimming removed 3 bases from V and 5 bases from J, with 13 bases in between. Germline CDR1 and CDR2: MGHRA and YSYEKL. This CDR3 region has 14 residues. The CDR3 spells CASSQAGTAYGYTF. In nucleotides, the CDR3 is TGCGCCAGCAGCCAGGCAGGGACCGCGTATGGCTACACCTTC.

This clonotype has ten or more counts. V gene TRBV9 combines with J gene TRBJ2-5; 11 bases align to TRBD2. The CDR3 has 15 residues. Per germline, CDR1 SGDLS and CDR2 YYNGEE. J was trimmed by 2 bases and V by 2 bases; bases with no gene match: 2. For the CDR3, the DNA is TGTGCCAGCAGCGTTAGCGGGGGGGCTCAAGAGACCCAGTACTTC. Its translation is CASSVSGGAQETQYF.

This clonotype was counted ten times or more. The gene calls are TRBV5-1 and TRBJ2-7; 8 bases are a match to TRBD2. Germline V lookup: CDR1 SGHRS, CDR2 YFSETQ. Losses at the gene ends were 0 bases for V and 7 bases for J; bases not matched to a gene: 9. This CDR3 comprises 15 residues. The CDR3 spells CASSLDGSGVWEQYF. The DNA for the CDR3 is TGCGCCAGCAGCTTGGATGGTAGCGGGGTCTGGGAGCAGTACTTC.

There are many counts of this clonotype. CDR3 DNA sequence: TGTGCCAGCAGACAGGGGTTCCAAGAGACCCAGTACTTC. Encoded protein: CASRQGFQETQYF. This rearrangement joins TRBV11-2 to TRBJ2-5; TRBD1 matches 7 bases. CDR1 is SGHAT and CDR2 is FQNNGV in the germline V gene. The CDR3 runs 13 residues. V gave up 6 bases and J gave up 1 base; unmatched junction bases: 2.

This clonotype showed up just a few times. The rearrangement uses TRBV5-1 and TRBJ2-2; 12 nucleotides line up with TRBD2. Trimming cost V 4 bases and J 3 bases; bases outside gene matches: 4. Germline CDR1 SGHRS, CDR2 YFSETQ. The CDR3 is 16 residues long. The CDR3 coding sequence is TGCGCCAGCAGCCCTGGACTAGCGGGGTACACCGGGGAGCTGTTTTTT. This encodes CASSPGLAGYTGELFF. Looking up the rest from reference TRBV5-1 and TRBJ2-2 gives the full variable domain: KAGVTQTPRYLIKTRGQQVTLSCSPISGHRSVSWYQQTPGQGLQFLFEYFSETQRNKGNFPGRFSGRQFSNSRSEMNVSTLELGDSALYLCASSPGLAGYTGELFFGEGSRLTVL.

This clonotype was observed a handful of times. The chain employs TRBV29-1 and TRBJ1-1; D is possibly TRBD1 (5 bases). With 3 bases removed from V and 1 base from J, the gap between germline ends came to 9 bases. CDR3 length: 13 residues. In germline, CDR1 is SQVTM, CDR2 ANQGSEA. The CDR3 coding sequence is TGCAGCGTTGAGGGACGGCCGAACACTGAAGCTTTCTTT. This translates into CSVEGRPNTEAFF.